Below, 27 T cell receptor beta chains from the same sample are listed, as sequenced in a study of human T cells and chemical hapten exposure. The time point: patch test 3, about 24 weeks after DPC sensitization. Sample treatment: therapeutic diphenylcyclopropenone sensitization with weekly scalp DPC. Each CDR3 protein gets one entry after TCRdb re-called the RACE reads with MiXCR. The sample consists of about 84,000 distinct CDR3 sequences, 11% of them appearing once. The material sequenced was whole blood, taken in connection with sensitization to the hapten diphenylcyclopropenone (DPC). All receptors come from a woman aged 45-65 years with alopecia areata. Some clones in this sample may be carry-over from other donors' samples.

This clonotype came up many times. The rearrangement links TRBV21-1 to TRBJ2-1; the D call of TRBD2 is as the table states it, not checked on the DNA. TRBV21-1 is noted as a pseudogene. This CDR3 spans 16 amino acids. The CDR3 nucleotides are TGTGCCAGCAGCGCCCGTCGCGGGACTAAATACAATGAGCAGTTCTTC. This sequence encodes CASSARRGTKYNEQFF.

The chain is built from TRBV27 and TRBJ2-1; 8 bases line up with TRBD2. Germline-derived CDR1 and CDR2 are MNHEY and SMNVEV (reference sequence). The V gene end was trimmed by 7 bases and the J gene end by 9 bases; junction bases not matched to a gene: 14. CDR3 size: 15 residues. The CDR3 coding sequence is TGTGCCAGCAAACGAAGCGGGGGACCCAGCTCTGAGCAGTTCTTC. It specifies CASKRSGGPSSEQFF.

This clonotype has more than one count but fewer than ten. The V and J genes are TRBV12-3 or TRBV12-4 and TRBJ2-1; 11 nucleotides agree with TRBD1. The CDR3 extends over 20 amino acids. Trimming took 3 bases from V and 1 from J; bases not matched to a gene: 14. The CDR3 DNA is TGTGCCAGCAGTTTCCCCGGGACAGGGGGTGGAAGGTCTTCCTACAATGAGCAGTTCTTC. It encodes CASSFPGTGGGRSSYNEQFF.

The table lists this clonotype with many counts. CDR3 loop: CASKGSWVSDTQYF. The DNA for the CDR3 is TGTGCCAGCAAGGGGAGTTGGGTGTCAGATACGCAGTATTTT. This chain links TRBV7-2 with TRBJ2-3, with D perhaps given as TRBD1 or TRBD2 (5 bases each). Germline V gene sequence: CDR1 SGHTA, CDR2 FQGNSA. The ends were cut back, 7 bases at V and 4 bases at J, with 15 bases in the middle. CDR3 length: 14 residues.

The CDR3 is CASSLGVPGELFF. CDR3 nucleotides: TGTGCCAGCAGTTTGGGGGTCCCGGGGGAGCTGTTTTTT. The V call is TRBV28, the J call TRBJ2-2; either TRBD1 or TRBD2 may supply D (5 bases each). V lost 3 bases to trimming and J lost 8 bases, with 10 bases between them. The CDR3 consists of 13 residues. CDR1 and CDR2 (germline): MDHEN, SYDVKM.

This clonotype was picked up many times. The gene calls are TRBV11-3 and TRBJ2-1; D might be TRBD2 (6 bases). Trimming pared 1 base from V and 6 bases from J, leaving 19 bases between. The CDR3 totals 17 residues. Germline loops: CDR1 SGHNT, CDR2 YENEEA. CDR3 residues: CASSLVGTGAAGNEQFF. The CDR3, as DNA: TGTGCCAGCAGCTTAGTTGGGACGGGAGCAGCAGGCAATGAGCAGTTCTTC. Looking up the rest from reference TRBV11-3 and TRBJ2-1 gives the full variable domain: EAGVVQSPRYKIIEKKQPVAFWCNPISGHNTLYWYLQNLGQGPELLIRYENEEAVDDSQLPKDRFSAERLKGVDSTLKIQPAELGDSAVYLCASSLVGTGAAGNEQFFGPGTRLTVL.

A few counts support this clonotype. The J gene is TRBJ2-2, the V gene TRBV29-1, with TRBD1 matching 8 bases. Germline CDR1 is SQVTM and CDR2 is ANQGSEA. J was trimmed by 7 bases and V by 6 bases; bases with no gene match: 10. The CDR3 is 14 amino acids. CDR3 amino acids: CSVLRDRPNGELFF. DNA for the CDR3: TGCAGCGTCCTTAGGGACAGGCCCAACGGGGAGCTGTTTTTT.

There are many counts of this clonotype. This chain uses TRBV3-1 with TRBJ2-7; 8 bases fit TRBD2. CDR3 length: 15 residues. V gave up 4 bases and J gave up 0 bases; unmatched junction bases: 5. From germline, CDR1 is LGHDT and CDR2 YNNKEL (reference sequence). CDR3: CASSRGLASSYEQYF. CDR3 nucleotide sequence: TGTGCCAGCAGCCGCGGACTAGCTAGCTCCTACGAGCAGTACTTC.

This clonotype was counted ten times or more. CDR3 sequence reads: CASSQGGDAVTQYF. In DNA, the CDR3 is TGTGCCAGCAGCCAAGGGGGGGATGCCGTTACGCAGTATTTT. V and J are TRBV3-1 and TRBJ2-3; TRBD2 is a possible D gene (6 bases). Trimming stripped 1 base from V and 8 bases from J, with 13 bases between. The length of the CDR3 is 14 residues. Germline CDR1 LGHDT, CDR2 YNNKEL (reference sequence).

This clonotype was counted only a few times. V usage is TRBV28 and J usage is TRBJ2-5; the D gene could be TRBD1 or TRBD2 (5 bases each). V dropped 5 bases and J dropped 0 bases, with 13 bases sitting between them. Germline V gives CDR1 MDHEN, CDR2 SYDVKM. The CDR3 contains 15 residues. The CDR3 sequence: CASSLQGANQETQYF. The CDR3 nucleotides are TGTGCCAGCAGTCTGCAGGGAGCTAACCAAGAGACCCAGTACTTC.

This clonotype was seen many times. The V and J genes are TRBV10-3 and TRBJ2-7, with D possibly TRBD2 on 6 matching bases. Per germline, CDR1 ENHRY and CDR2 SYGVKD. The germline V and J ends were trimmed by 3 bases and 0 bases, with 12 bases remaining between them. The CDR3 is 15 amino acids. The CDR3 DNA reads as TGTGCCATCAGTGATGACGGGGGACTCTCCTACGAGCAGTACTTC. Translating it yields CAISDDGGLSYEQYF.

The V gene is TRBV11-2, the J gene TRBJ2-3; D ambiguous. CDR1 SGHAT and CDR2 FQNNGV come from the germline V gene. The V and J ends lost 6 bases and 4 bases respectively, with 11 bases between them. The CDR3 sequence is 13 residues long. Here the CDR3 reads CASSSPPPDTQYF. The DNA of the CDR3 is TGTGCCAGCAGTTCCCCCCCCCCAGATACGCAGTATTTT.

This clonotype was recorded at least ten times. The chain links TRBV5-4 to TRBJ2-5, with 11 positions matching TRBD1. J lost 4 bases, V lost 3 bases, and 5 bases had no gene match. Germline assignment: CDR1 SGHNT and CDR2 YYREEE (reference sequence). This CDR3 is built from 15 residues. The CDR3 DNA reads as TGTGCCAGCAGCTCAGGGGACAGGGGGGTAGAGACCCAGTACTTC. Protein sequence: CASSSGDRGVETQYF.

This clonotype was detected many times. This chain uses TRBV6-1 with TRBJ1-5; maybe TRBD1 (5 bases). In germline, CDR1 is MNHNS, CDR2 SASEGT. Trimming took off 4 bases at V and 8 bases at J, with 9 bases between the two ends. CDR3 length: 12 amino acids. The CDR3 coding sequence is TGTGCCAGCAGTGGGGGGGATGAGCCCCAGCATTTT. Translated, it gives CASSGGDEPQHF.

This clonotype has a handful of counts. The chain employs TRBV7-6 and TRBJ2-3, with D hard to call. V was shortened by 5 bases and J by 6 bases, with 9 bases between the two germline ends. Germline CDR1 and CDR2: SGHVS and FNYEAQ. The CDR3 is 12 residues long. The CDR3: CASSPHADTQYF. The CDR3 DNA reads as TGTGCCAGCAGCCCCCACGCGGATACGCAGTATTTT.

This clonotype came up many times. The chain uses TRBV30 and TRBJ1-5; TRBD1 might be the D (5 bases). The CDR3 consists of 13 residues. Germline V gene lookup returns CDR1 GTSNPN and CDR2 SVGIG (reference sequence). V was trimmed by 2 bases and J by 6 bases, leaving 11 bases between them. Here the CDR3 reads CAWSSGDGQPQHF. The CDR3 bases are TGTGCCTGGAGTTCCGGGGACGGTCAGCCCCAGCATTTT. The full variable domain, in which reference TRBV30 and TRBJ1-5 provide the parts outside the CDR3, is SQTIHQWPATLVQPVGSPLSLECTVEGTSNPNLYWYRQAAGRGLQLLFYSVGIGQISSEVPQNLSASRPQDRQFILSSKKLLLSDSGFYLCAWSSGDGQPQHFGDGTRLSIL.

The J gene is TRBJ2-7, the V gene TRBV27; D is perhaps TRBD2 (5 bases). V was clipped by 2 bases and J by 6 bases, with 20 bases between them. CDR3 length: 16 residues. The germline V gene encodes CDR1 MNHEY and CDR2 SMNVEV (reference sequence). The CDR3 DNA is TGTGCCAGCAGTTTAGACCGGGGAATCCCAGGAGCCGAGCAGTACTTC. It is translated as CASSLDRGIPGAEQYF.

This clonotype came up a few times. This chain uses TRBV24-1 with TRBJ2-7; D might be TRBD2 (5 bases). This CDR3 has 15 residues. V dropped 1 base and J dropped 2 bases, with 11 bases sitting between them. Germline V gene lookup returns CDR1 KGHDR and CDR2 SFDVKD. CDR3 residues: CATSDFGMDPYEQYF. The CDR3 DNA follows: TGTGCCACCAGTGATTTCGGGATGGACCCCTACGAGCAGTACTTC.

This chain connects TRBV5-8 to TRBJ2-5, with 10 nucleotides matching TRBD1. The CDR3 contains 15 residues. Germline CDR1 and CDR2: SGHTS and YDEGEE. J lost 1 base, V lost 5 bases, and 5 bases had no gene match. CDR3 DNA: TGTGCCAGCAGAACCGGGACAGGGGCCCAAGAGACCCAGTACTTC. Translation: CASRTGTGAQETQYF.

This clonotype was seen many times. This chain connects TRBV7-9 to TRBJ2-2; D is ambiguous. V lost 2 bases and J 4 bases, leaving 5 bases between the germline ends. The CDR3 extends over 13 amino acids. Germline assignment: CDR1 SEHNR and CDR2 FQNEAQ (reference sequence). The CDR3 spells CASSLTLTGELFF. The DNA of the CDR3 is TGTGCCAGCAGCTTAACTCTCACCGGGGAGCTGTTTTTT.

The chain uses TRBV3-1 and TRBJ2-3; no firm D call. Trimming took 4 bases from V and 5 from J, leaving 4 bases between them. Germline V gene data show CDR1 as LGHDT and CDR2 as YNNKEL (reference sequence). The CDR3 spans 11 residues. The CDR3 here is CASSRIDTQYF. The CDR3, as DNA: TGTGCCAGCAGCCGAATAGATACGCAGTATTTT.

This clonotype was detected many times. This chain uses TRBV18 with TRBJ1-5; D not certain. The CDR3 runs 13 residues. Germline CDR1 KGHSH, CDR2 LQKENI. The V and J ends lost 3 bases and 4 bases respectively, with 7 bases between them. CDR3 residues: CASSPVGNQPQHF. CDR3 sequence (DNA): TGTGCCAGCTCACCTGTGGGGAATCAGCCCCAGCATTTT.

The table lists this clonotype with a few counts. J is TRBJ2-5 and V is TRBV11-2; 8 bases line up with TRBD2. Germline lookup yields CDR1 SGHAT and CDR2 FQNNGV. J gave up 1 base and V 5 bases, and 3 bases lay outside the gene matches. The CDR3 consists of 14 residues. CDR3 nucleotides: TGTGCCAGCAGCCCTAGCGGGTTCCAAGAGACCCAGTACTTC. Amino acid sequence: CASSPSGFQETQYF.

The V and J genes are TRBV29-1 and TRBJ1-2; possible D gene TRBD1, 6 bases. The germline gives CDR1 SQVTM, CDR2 ANQGSEA. This CDR3 is 14 amino acids long. Trimming stripped 0 bases from V and 4 bases from J, with 12 bases between. This CDR3 reads CSVEDGGAGYGYTF. The CDR3 nucleotides read TGCAGCGTTGAAGATGGGGGGGCCGGCTATGGCTACACCTTC.

This clonotype was seen more than once but under ten times. The chain is built from TRBV29-1 and TRBJ1-2; D is unresolved. The CDR3 runs 12 residues. Germline CDR1 is SQVTM and CDR2 is ANQGSEA. V was trimmed by 8 bases and J by 7 bases, leaving 17 bases between them. The CDR3 region has the DNA TGCAGCTCCCTTCAAGGGTCTGCTGGCTACACCTTC. It specifies CSSLQGSAGYTF.

CDR3 protein: CASRGQGYTGELFF. The CDR3 nucleotides are TGTGCCAGCAGGGGACAGGGGTACACCGGGGAGCTGTTTTTT. The chain recombines TRBV7-2 with TRBJ2-2, with 10 bases fitting TRBD1. Germline-derived CDR1 and CDR2 are SGHTA and FQGNSA. This CDR3 comprises 14 residues. Trimming removed 6 bases from V and 3 bases from J; junction bases left unmatched: 1.

This clonotype was detected many times. This chain uses TRBV7-9 with TRBJ1-1, with a possible D match to TRBD1 (5 bases). Trimming shortened V by 0 bases and J by 7 bases, and 9 bases separated the two germline ends. The CDR3 covers 13 residues. In germline, CDR1 is SEHNR, CDR2 FQNEAQ (reference sequence). CDR3 region: CASSLAQGGEAFF. The CDR3 region has the DNA TGTGCCAGCAGCTTAGCGCAGGGAGGTGAAGCTTTCTTT. Combining the CDR3 with reference TRBV7-9 and TRBJ1-1 gives the whole variable domain DTGVSQNPRHKITKRGQNVTFRCDPISEHNRLYWYRQTLGQGPEFLTYFQNEAQLEKSRLLSDRFSAERPKGSFSTLEIQRTEQGDSAMYLCASSLAQGGEAFFGQGTRLTVV.